This note documents a single TCR beta chain sequence. This sample is drawn from a study of blood T cell repertoires in COVID-19. The V end was cut by 5 bases, the J end by 2 bases, with 5 bases between. CDR3 size: 12 residues. Germline V lookup: CDR1 MNHEY, CDR2 SMNVEV (reference sequence). Sequenced by immunoSEQ multiplex PCR; TCRdb stores in-frame clones only, minus some. The table lists 68,000 or so clones, around 87% of them singletons, with under 7% in the top ten. The sample taken for sequencing was peripheral blood. The J gene is TRBJ2-3, the V gene TRBV27; D uncertain. This receptor was identified in a man over 45 with active COVID-19. The DNA for the CDR3 is TGTGCCAGCAGTCCATTCACAGATACGCAGTATTTT. Translating it yields CASSPFTDTQYF.